This TCR beta chain was recovered during a study of T cells in localized non-small cell lung cancer. Study outcomes and limitations: With higher T cell density in blood came longer overall survival. Researchers found a median approximately 55 of the top 100 tumor clones in adjacent lung. Heterogeneity cannot be ruled out, as sequencing used one tumor region only.

This clone was observed a single time. What it recognizes is unknown. Data came from immunoSEQ multiplex PCR; TCRdb stores just in-frame clones and leaves some out. The sample has about 40,000 clones; 81% are singletons. Per the germline V gene, CDR1 is ENHRY and CDR2 is SYGVKD. Trimming removed 7 bases from V and 6 bases from J, with 15 bases in between. The CDR3 extends over 13 amino acids. The sample in question was peripheral blood mononuclear cells, obtained before any cancer treatment. The sequence came from a male donor at least 60 years old with stage II lung adenocarcinoma. The gene calls are TRBV10-3 and TRBJ1-1, with D maybe TRBD1 (5 bases). The CDR3 loop is CAIIGQGLPEAFF. The CDR3 DNA sequence: TGTGCCATCATCGGTCAGGGCTTACCTGAAGCTTTCTTT.